The sequence of this T cell receptor (beta chain) was determined in a study of CD8 T cells in Susac syndrome. CDR3 length equals 14 residues. With V trimmed by 2 bases and J by 4 bases, 4 bases remained unmatched. Germline V lookup: CDR1 MNHEY, CDR2 SVGEGT. With random hexamers, roughly 0.5 to 1 ug RNA was reverse transcribed. TCRdb re-analysed the immunoSEQ multiplex PCR reads in MiXCR, keeping a single row per CDR3 protein. The sample shows 80,000 to 95,000 distinct CDR3 sequences, approximately 95% of them seen only once. The chain links TRBV6-2 or TRBV6-3 to TRBJ2-7; TRBD1 agrees at 8 bases. This clonotype originated in a human donor with Susac syndrome. Sequencing was done on a sample of CD8+ T cells from PBMCs. The CDR3 nucleotides are TGTGCCAGCAGTTACGGGCAGGGGGCTTACGAGCAGTACTTC. It encodes CASSYGQGAYEQYF.